Listed below are T cell receptor beta chains from one sample, sequenced in a study of long-term antiretroviral therapy in people with HIV. Repertoires were generated with immunoSEQ multiplex PCR, while TCRdb's copy carries only in-frame clones and drops some. The sample lists approximately 28,000 clones, roughly 82% seen once, with 9.5% to 12% in the top ten. Sequencing was performed on unsorted PBMCs, taken 0.8 years before starting antiretroviral therapy. The origin of the receptors is a man in his late teens or twenties with HIV. The CDR3 runs from the conserved cysteine through the conserved F or W. A D gene is named only where the DNA matches it firmly. The listing skips clone size in some rows; elsewhere it reads once, few, many or a size class.

cdr3_aa	cdr3_nt	j_call	d_call	clone_size	v_call
CASSQTTITNYGYTF	TGCGCCAGCAGCCAAACTACAATTACTAACTATGGCTACACCTTC	TRBJ1-2	NA	NA	TRBV4-1
CAISESGGSSPLHF	TGTGCCATCAGTGAGTCTGGGGGGAGTTCACCCCTCCACTTT	TRBJ1-6	NA	NA	TRBV10-3
CASSLPTVYEQYF	TGTGCCAGCAGTTTACCGACAGTCTACGAGCAGTACTTC	TRBJ2-7	NA	NA	TRBV28
CASSTGGRNYEQYF	TGTGCCAGCAGCACAGGGGGCAGGAACTACGAGCAGTACTTC	TRBJ2-7	TRBD1	NA	TRBV13
CASSPGGTEAFF	TGTGCCAGCAGCCCAGGGGGCACTGAAGCTTTCTTT	TRBJ1-1	TRBD1	NA	TRBV7-2
CASSSLTGDYGYTF	TGTGCCAGCAGCTCTCTGACAGGGGACTATGGCTACACCTTC	TRBJ1-2	TRBD1	NA	TRBV7-2
CASSEYGDIFYGYTF	TGTGCCAGCAGTGAATATGGGGACATCTTCTATGGCTACACCTTC	TRBJ1-2	NA	NA	TRBV25-1
CASSFGTSGDTQYF	TGTGCCAGCAGCTTCGGGACTAGCGGAGATACGCAGTATTTT	TRBJ2-3	TRBD2	NA	TRBV7-2
CASSPYTTNTEAFF	TGTGCCAGCAGCCCCTACACCACGAACACTGAAGCTTTCTTT	TRBJ1-1	NA	medium-sized	TRBV7-8
CASRERGNPYEQYF	TGTGCCAGCAGGGAACGCGGGAATCCCTACGAGCAGTACTTC	TRBJ2-7	NA	few	TRBV2
CASSLIGTSGHNEQFF	TGTGCCAGCAGTTTAATCGGGACTAGCGGACACAATGAGCAGTTCTTC	TRBJ2-1	TRBD2	NA	TRBV28
CASSYRRGNQPQHF	TGTGCCAGCAGTTATCGGCGGGGCAATCAGCCCCAGCATTTT	TRBJ1-5	NA	few	TRBV6-5
CASSPSRSHEQFF	TGTGCCAGCTCACCCTCCCGGAGCCATGAGCAGTTCTTC	TRBJ2-1	NA	NA	TRBV18
CAIGRGADYGYTF	TGTGCCATAGGGCGGGGGGCTGACTATGGCTACACCTTC	TRBJ1-2	NA	NA	TRBV7-9
CASSFRGNYGYTF	TGTGCCAGCAGTTTCCGGGGGAACTATGGCTACACCTTC	TRBJ1-2	NA	NA	TRBV28
CASSGHDYGYTF	TGTGCCAGCAGCGGACACGACTATGGCTACACCTTC	TRBJ1-2	NA	NA	TRBV7-3
CASSPQPGLSYEQYF	TGTGCCAGCTCACCACAGCCAGGTCTTTCCTACGAGCAGTACTTC	TRBJ2-7	NA	few	TRBV18
CASINPAEAFF	TGTGCCAGTATTAATCCCGCCGAAGCTTTCTTT	TRBJ1-1	NA	NA	TRBV19
CASSGLRIGWLYTF	TGTGCCAGTTCGGGCCTTCGGATAGGGTGGCTATACACCTTC	TRBJ1-2	NA	NA	TRBV27
CASSYSSVSGNTIYF	TGTGCCAGCAGTTACTCGAGTGTATCTGGAAACACCATATATTTT	TRBJ1-3	NA	few	TRBV6-5